A selection of T cell receptor beta chains follows, all from one sample in a study of shared clonotypes between healthy human individuals. The data were produced by immunoSEQ multiplex PCR, yet TCRdb's version contains in-frame clones alone and is incomplete. The table shows roughly 2,500,000 clones, with 93% occurring only once. Sequencing was done on a sample of naive CD4+ T cells from PBMCs. The receptors come from a man younger than 35 in good health. Some clones in this sample may be carry-over from other donors' samples. The conserved cysteine and the conserved F or W are not part of the CDR3 here. Size tells how often a clone was seen (once, few, many) or the class of an expanded clone, and some rows leave it out.

j_gene,abundance,len,v_gene,CDR3aa
TRBJ1-2,.,14,TRBV9,ASSVDPDSRGDGYT
TRBJ1-5,.,10,TRBV28,ASGSGNQPQH
TRBJ1-4,.,10,TRBV27,ASKERNEKLF
TRBJ2-7,.,13,TRBV19,ASSNPDRGSYEQY
TRBJ1-4,.,12,TRBV5-1,ASSFSPSGEKLF
TRBJ2-3,.,13,TRBV10-3,AIAGGPSSTDTQY
TRBJ2-1,.,12,TRBV25-1,ASSEYIRSNEQF
TRBJ1-1,.,13,TRBV6-1,ASSEGGAPPYVPF
TRBJ1-2,.,11,TRBV30,AWSVDDYVDYT
TRBJ2-1,.,10,TRBV2,ASSGWDNEQF
TRBJ1-1,few,9,TRBV29-1,SVERETEAF
TRBJ2-5,.,13,TRBV28,ASSHLSGSSETQY
TRBJ2-7,.,13,TRBV28,ASSSASGRVYEQY
.,.,13,TRBV5-1,ASSSRTGRAYEQY
TRBJ2-3,.,13,TRBV25-1,ASTPAGGAPVTQY
TRBJ1-2,.,14,TRBV6-5,ASSYRWRGATYGYT
TRBJ1-1,once,13,TRBV6-5,ASSRQPTGNTEAF
TRBJ1-2,.,14,TRBV4-3,ASSQLRSPLVYGYT
TRBJ1-2,.,13,TRBV7-8,ASSFIRDKGYGYT
TRBJ1-2,.,12,TRBV6-5,ASGVLAGGEGYT
TRBJ2-3,.,19,TRBV2,ASSTTLGSGRLTSSTDTQY
TRBJ2-1,.,13,TRBV19,ASSIGQGSYNEQF